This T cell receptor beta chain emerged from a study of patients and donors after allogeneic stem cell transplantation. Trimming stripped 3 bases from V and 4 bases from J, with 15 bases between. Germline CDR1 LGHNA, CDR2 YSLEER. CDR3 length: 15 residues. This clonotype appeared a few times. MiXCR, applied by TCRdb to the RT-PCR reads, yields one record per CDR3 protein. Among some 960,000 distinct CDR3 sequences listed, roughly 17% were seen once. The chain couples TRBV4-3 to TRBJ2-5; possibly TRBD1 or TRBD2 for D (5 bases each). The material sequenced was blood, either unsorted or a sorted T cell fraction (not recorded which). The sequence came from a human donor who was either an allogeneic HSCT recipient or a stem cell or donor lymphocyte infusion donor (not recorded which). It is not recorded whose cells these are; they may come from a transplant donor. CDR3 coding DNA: TGCGCCAGCAGCCAGTATTTGGGGGACGGAGAGACCCAGTACTTC. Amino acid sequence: CASSQYLGDGETQYF.